These 21 T cell receptor beta chains were sequenced from one sample in a study of T cell responses to AZD1222 COVID-19 vaccine (dated by TCRdb to the early 2020s). The label giving this sample's time point can be read as: about 28 days (+/-7) after the second vaccine dose. The library relied on the immunoSEQ multiplex PCR assay. TCRdb carries this immuneACCESS record with in-frame sequences only. Its versions omit some clonotypes, under half of them owing to an unresolved V gene in the studies checked, with the rest unexplained. Here the sample has more than 40,000 clones; 90% occur a single time. Approximately 37% of the sample is in the top ten clones. The source was peripheral blood, collected 28 days after the second AZD1222 dose. Receptors originate from an adult who received the AZD1222 COVID-19 vaccine.

The chain combines TRBV3-1 (or the pseudogene TRBV3-2) with TRBJ2-1; D gene ambiguous. This CDR3 contains 12 residues. Germline V gene data show CDR1 as LGHDT and CDR2 as YNNKEL (reference sequence). V lost 5 bases and J lost 9, with 11 bases in between. This chain's CDR3 is CASSARVGEQFF. The CDR3 bases are TGTGCCAGCAGCGCCCGTGTGGGTGAGCAGTTCTTC.

This CDR3 is CASSVASANTEAFF. The CDR3 nucleotides are TGTGCCAGCAGCGTAGCTTCAGCGAACACTGAAGCTTTCTTT. The V call is TRBV9, the J call TRBJ1-1; D remains unclear. The CDR3 has 14 residues. Germline-derived CDR1 and CDR2 are SGDLS and YYNGEE. Trimming shortened V by 0 bases and J by 1 base, and 7 bases separated the two germline ends.

J is TRBJ2-3 and V is TRBV5-1, with TRBD2 matching 13 bases. Germline loops: CDR1 SGHRS, CDR2 YFSETQ. V shed 2 bases, J shed 6 bases, and the junction held 9 bases outside the gene matches. The CDR3 has 17 residues. The CDR3 protein is CASSFSGTSGVKDTQYF. The DNA for the CDR3 is TGCGCCAGCAGCTTCTCCGGGACTAGCGGGGTAAAGGATACGCAGTATTTT.

This chain links TRBV6-5 with TRBJ1-5, with 8 bases matching TRBD1. V shed 7 bases and J 3 bases; nucleotides not matched to a gene: 8. This CDR3 region has 15 residues. Germline V lookup: CDR1 MNHEY, CDR2 SVGAGI. The CDR3 loop is CASTTSGGLNQPQHF. In DNA form, the CDR3 reads TGTGCCAGCACCACTTCAGGGGGCCTCAATCAGCCCCAGCATTTT.

The chain couples TRBV7-2 to TRBJ1-1; TRBD1 agrees at 10 bases. V shed 3 bases, J shed 6 bases, and the junction held 4 bases outside the gene matches. The CDR3 totals 14 residues. Germline CDR1 and CDR2: SGHTA and FQGNSA. CDR3 loop: CASSFGQGGSEAFF. CDR3 nucleotides: TGTGCCAGCAGCTTTGGACAGGGGGGGTCTGAAGCTTTCTTT.

The chain carries TRBV2 and TRBJ1-1; TRBD1 is a possible D gene (5 bases). This CDR3 contains 14 residues. Deletions cut 6 bases from V and 4 bases from J, with 15 bases between. Germline CDR1 and CDR2: SNHLY and FYNNEI. The CDR3 is CASRGGGSGTEAFF. In DNA, the CDR3 is TGTGCCAGCAGGGGCGGGGGATCTGGCACTGAAGCTTTCTTT.

This chain connects TRBV12-5 to TRBJ2-3; TRBD2 is a possible D gene (5 bases). V shed 5 bases and J shed 3 bases, with 12 bases lying between them. This CDR3 contains 14 residues. Germline CDR1 reads LGHNT; CDR2 reads FRNRAP. This CDR3 reads CASGPRLATDTQYF. The CDR3 DNA is TGTGCTAGTGGTCCCCGCCTAGCAACAGATACGCAGTATTTT.

CDR3 protein: CASSYSPGRTEAFF. The CDR3 bases are TGTGCCAGCAGTTACTCTCCAGGGAGGACTGAAGCTTTCTTT. The chain recombines TRBV6-6 with TRBJ1-1; D is perhaps TRBD1 (5 bases). The length of the CDR3 is 14 residues. The V gene's germline CDR1 is MNHNY and CDR2 SVGAGI (reference sequence). V lost 0 bases to trimming and J lost 5 bases, with 10 bases between them.

The genes are TRBV6-2 or TRBV6-3 and TRBJ1-1; perhaps TRBD1 as D (5 bases). The V gene lost 2 bases and the J gene lost 8 bases, with 9 bases spanning the gap. The CDR3 contains 12 residues. The germline V gene has CDR1 MNHEY and CDR2 SVGEGT. The CDR3 reads CASSYVGQEAFF. The CDR3 coding sequence is TGTGCCAGCAGTTACGTGGGGCAAGAAGCTTTCTTT.

This sequence joins TRBV27 and TRBJ2-1; the D gene is possibly TRBD1 (5 bases). CDR1 MNHEY and CDR2 SMNVEV come from the germline V gene (reference sequence). CDR3 size: 14 residues. The V end was cut by 2 bases, the J end by 5 bases, with 10 bases between. CDR3 DNA sequence: TGTGCCAGCAGTTTACAGGGCTTGAACAATGAGCAGTTCTTC. Translating it yields CASSLQGLNNEQFF.

Comments on this clone: In the same sample, other DNA sequences code for this CDR3. The chain links TRBV6-5 to TRBJ1-5; D remains unclear. The CDR3 contains 12 residues. The V gene lost 9 bases and the J gene lost 4 bases, with 10 bases spanning the gap. The germline V gene encodes CDR1 MNHEY and CDR2 SVGAGI. This CDR3 is CASRTGNQPQHF. The CDR3 DNA reads TGTGCCAGTCGGACGGGTAATCAGCCCCAGCATTTT.

This clone was detected only once. This chain connects TRBV19 to TRBJ2-6; TRBD1 aligns across 7 bases. There are 19 residues in the CDR3. The junction had 12 bases not matched to a gene; V was cut back by 0 bases and J by 4 bases. CDR1 and CDR2 from the germline V gene are LNHDA and SQIVND (reference sequence). Written as DNA, the CDR3 is TGTGCCAGTAGTATAGATCGAGTAAGGCAGGGGGTCGGGGCCAACGTCCTGACTTTC. It yields the protein CASSIDRVRQGVGANVLTF.

In its sample, this clone was seen once. The J gene is TRBJ2-4, the V gene TRBV11-2; a weak D match, TRBD2 (6 bases). The CDR3 spans 17 residues. Germline loops: CDR1 SGHAT, CDR2 FQNNGV. Trimming pared 6 bases from V and 6 bases from J, leaving 24 bases between. The CDR3 spells CASSLALLRGGVNIQYF. The DNA of the CDR3 is TGTGCCAGCAGTCTCGCTCTTTTACGGGGAGGCGTAAACATTCAGTACTTC.

The chain uses TRBV11-2 and TRBJ2-3, with D uncertain. Germline CDR1 and CDR2: SGHAT and FQNNGV. This CDR3 region has 15 residues. Trimming removed 6 bases from V and 0 bases from J, with 13 bases in between. This CDR3 reads CASSPASPSTDTQYF. As DNA, the CDR3 is TGTGCCAGCAGTCCTGCTTCGCCTAGCACAGATACGCAGTATTTT. The whole variable domain, remainder taken from reference TRBV11-2 and TRBJ2-3, is EAGVAQSPRYKIIEKRQSVAFWCNPISGHATLYWYQQILGQGPKLLIQFQNNGVVDDSQLPKDRFSAERLKGVDSTLKIQPAKLEDSAVYLCASSPASPSTDTQYFGPGTRLTVL.

This chain joins TRBV6-1 and TRBJ1-1; D might be TRBD1 (6 bases). In germline, CDR1 is MNHNS, CDR2 SASEGT. V dropped 4 bases and J dropped 0 bases, with 15 bases sitting between them. The CDR3 consists of 16 residues. CDR3 sequence: CASSGDKGPMNTEAFF. The CDR3, as DNA: TGTGCCAGCAGTGGGGACAAGGGACCCATGAACACTGAAGCTTTCTTT.

The chain has TRBV7-9 and TRBJ1-4; a weak D match, TRBD1 (6 bases). From germline, CDR1 is SEHNR and CDR2 FQNEAQ (reference sequence). Trimming removed 5 bases at V and 0 bases at J, with 10 bases between. The CDR3 runs to 15 residues. The CDR3 nucleotides read TGTGCCAGCAGCAGGACAGCTGCAACTAATGAAAAACTGTTTTTT. The encoded protein is CASSRTAATNEKLFF.

V and J are TRBV6-5 and TRBJ1-2, with TRBD1 as a possible D gene (6 bases). V gave up 10 bases and J gave up 4 bases, with 22 bases separating them. CDR3 length: 15 residues. Germline values: CDR1 MNHEY, CDR2 SVGAGI. The CDR3 DNA reads as TGTGCCACCGATCCTTCGCCAGGGGATGGCTATGGCTACACCTTC. As protein: CATDPSPGDGYGYTF.

This clone has more than one count but fewer than ten. The V call is TRBV5-8, the J call TRBJ2-1; possible D gene TRBD2, 5 bases. There are 14 residues in the CDR3. Trimming left V 4 bases short and J 9 bases short, with 17 bases between. Germline loops: CDR1 SGHTS, CDR2 YDEGEE. The CDR3 here is CASSAGHNLGEQFF. For the CDR3, the DNA is TGTGCCAGCAGCGCGGGCCATAACCTGGGTGAGCAGTTCTTC.

This chain joins TRBV28 and TRBJ1-5, with a possible D match to TRBD1 (5 bases). This CDR3 has 12 residues. V lost 8 bases to trimming and J lost 5 bases, with 10 bases between them. Per germline, CDR1 MDHEN and CDR2 SYDVKM. CDR3 bases: TGTGCCAGCCTCATAGGGGATCAGCCCCAGCATTTT. Protein sequence: CASLIGDQPQHF. The entire variable domain, with the rest obtained from reference TRBV28 and TRBJ1-5, is as follows: DVKVTQSSRYLVKRTGEKVFLECVQDMDHENMFWYRQDPGLGLRLIYFSYDVKMKEKGDIPEGYSVSREKKERFSLILESASTNQTSMYLCASLIGDQPQHFGDGTRLSIL.

The J gene is TRBJ2-5, the V gene TRBV7-9, with a weak D call TRBD2 (7 bases). V lost 5 bases and J lost 5, with 15 bases in between. CDR1 and CDR2 from the germline V gene are SEHNR and FQNEAQ (reference sequence). The CDR3 totals 14 residues. CDR3 nucleotide sequence: TGTGCCAGCAGCGAGATGCGGGGGCCCGAGACCCAGTACTTC. This gives the protein CASSEMRGPETQYF.

V is TRBV19 and J is TRBJ1-2; the match to TRBD1 covers 7 bases. V gave up 4 bases and J gave up 3 bases; unmatched junction bases: 11. In germline, CDR1 is LNHDA, CDR2 SQIVND (reference sequence). This CDR3 spans 16 amino acids. CDR3 nucleotide sequence: TGTGCCAGTAGTAAGGCTACAGGGGCACAGGACTATGGCTACACCTTC. It encodes CASSKATGAQDYGYTF.